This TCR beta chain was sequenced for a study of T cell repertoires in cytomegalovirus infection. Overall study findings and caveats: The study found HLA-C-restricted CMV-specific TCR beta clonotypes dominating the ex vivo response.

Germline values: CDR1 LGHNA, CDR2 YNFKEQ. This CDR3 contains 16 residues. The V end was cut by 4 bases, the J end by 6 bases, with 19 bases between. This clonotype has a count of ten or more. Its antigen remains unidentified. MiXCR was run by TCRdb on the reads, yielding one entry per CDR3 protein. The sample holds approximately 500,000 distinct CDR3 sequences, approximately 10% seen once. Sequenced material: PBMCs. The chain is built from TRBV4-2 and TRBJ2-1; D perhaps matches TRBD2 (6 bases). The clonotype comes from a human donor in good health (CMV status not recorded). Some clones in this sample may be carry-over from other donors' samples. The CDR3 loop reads CASSPERRWGVNEQFF. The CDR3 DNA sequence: TGTGCCAGCAGCCCAGAGCGAAGGTGGGGGGTCAATGAGCAGTTCTTC.